The rows below give T cell receptor beta chains drawn from one sample of a study of shared clonotypes between healthy human individuals. Sequenced by immunoSEQ multiplex PCR; TCRdb stores in-frame clones only, minus some. The sample has hundreds of thousands of clones, 75% to 85% seen once. Sequenced material: PBMCs. These receptors all come from a woman between 35 and 50 years old in good health. Some clones in this sample may be carry-over from other donors' samples. CDR3s include the opening cysteine and the closing phenylalanine or tryptophan. A D gene is named only where the DNA matches it firmly. Expanded clones get a size class; other rows say once, few or many, or leave the size out.

D	size	J	V	DNA	CDR3
TRBD2	NA	TRBJ2-1	TRBV4-1	TGCGCCAGCAGCCTATCCCTAGCGGATAACAATGAGCAGTTCTTC	CASSLSLADNNEQFF
TRBD2	NA	TRBJ2-5	TRBV7-9	TGTGCCAGCAGCAGAAGACTAGCGGGAGTGGCGGGCGGAGAGACCCAGTACTTC	CASSRRLAGVAGGETQYF
NA	NA	TRBJ2-3	TRBV19	TGTGCCAGTAGGCGGACGTCTAGCACAGATACGCAGTATTTT	CASRRTSSTDTQYF
TRBD1	NA	TRBJ1-4	TRBV6-1	TGTGCCAGCAGACGGGACAGCGCTAATGAAAAACTGTTTTTT	CASRRDSANEKLFF
TRBD1	NA	TRBJ1-5	TRBV6-5	TGTGCCAGCAGTCAAGACAGGGTTGGTCAGCCCCAGCATTTT	CASSQDRVGQPQHF
TRBD2	NA	TRBJ2-7	TRBV6-1	TGTGCCAGCAGTGAAGCGGGGGGGACCAACGAGCAGTACTTC	CASSEAGGTNEQYF
NA	NA	TRBJ1-4	TRBV6-6	TGTGCCAGCAGTTACCAGGGAAGTGAAAAACTGTTTTTT	CASSYQGSEKLFF
TRBD2	NA	TRBJ2-7	TRBV7-2	TGTGCCAGCAGCTTAGCCGGGACTAGCGGGAGTCTCTACGAGCAGTACTTC	CASSLAGTSGSLYEQYF
TRBD1	NA	TRBJ1-2	TRBV7-2	TGTGCCAGCAGCGTAGGACAGGGCCGAGGCTACACCTTC	CASSVGQGRGYTF
TRBD1	NA	TRBJ1-2	TRBV7-2	TGTGCCAGCAGCTGGGACAGGGTACAGGGCTACACCTTC	CASSWDRVQGYTF
NA	NA	TRBJ2-1	TRBV28	TGTGCCAGCAGTCCTGGACTACCGTACAATGAGCAGTTCTTC	CASSPGLPYNEQFF
NA	NA	TRBJ2-1	TRBV5-1	TGCGCCAGCAGCTTGGCCCCGGCGGGTGACAATGAGCAGTTCTTC	CASSLAPAGDNEQFF
NA	NA	TRBJ2-5	TRBV19	TGTGCCAGTAGTATTCCGGGTTCGGAGACCCAGTACTTC	CASSIPGSETQYF
NA	NA	TRBJ2-2	TRBV9	TGTGCCAGCAGCCGACTTACCGGGGAGCTGTTTTTT	CASSRLTGELFF
NA	NA	TRBJ2-5	TRBV18	TGTGCCAGCTCACCAAGTGGCCCCCAAGAGACCCAGTACTTC	CASSPSGPQETQYF
NA	NA	TRBJ1-4	TRBV7-9	TGTGCCAGCGCCCCGCGGGCTGGGGAAAAACTGTTTTTT	CASAPRAGEKLFF
TRBD1	NA	TRBJ2-7	TRBV7-9	TGTGCCAGCACGCACGCCATCGGGACAGGGCCCACCGAGCAGTACTTC	CASTHAIGTGPTEQYF
NA	NA	TRBJ2-2	TRBV5-1	TGCGCCAGCAGACTTACAGGGAGAGTAGACACCGGGGAGCTGTTTTTT	CASRLTGRVDTGELFF
NA	NA	TRBJ2-3	TRBV18	TGTGCCAGCTCACCCCTAGGTTCCACAAGTGCAGATACGCAGTATTTT	CASSPLGSTSADTQYF
TRBD1	NA	TRBJ1-3	TRBV28	TGTGCCAGCAGTTTGATTGCGGCAGGGGGCTCTGGAAACACCATATATTTT	CASSLIAAGGSGNTIYF
NA	NA	TRBJ1-1	TRBV2	TGTGCCAGCAGTTCTGGGGTCGAAACTGAAGCTTTCTTT	CASSSGVETEAFF
TRBD2	once	TRBJ2-1	TRBV2	TGTGCCACCCCGACTAGCGGGCCATACAATGAGCAGTTCTTC	CATPTSGPYNEQFF